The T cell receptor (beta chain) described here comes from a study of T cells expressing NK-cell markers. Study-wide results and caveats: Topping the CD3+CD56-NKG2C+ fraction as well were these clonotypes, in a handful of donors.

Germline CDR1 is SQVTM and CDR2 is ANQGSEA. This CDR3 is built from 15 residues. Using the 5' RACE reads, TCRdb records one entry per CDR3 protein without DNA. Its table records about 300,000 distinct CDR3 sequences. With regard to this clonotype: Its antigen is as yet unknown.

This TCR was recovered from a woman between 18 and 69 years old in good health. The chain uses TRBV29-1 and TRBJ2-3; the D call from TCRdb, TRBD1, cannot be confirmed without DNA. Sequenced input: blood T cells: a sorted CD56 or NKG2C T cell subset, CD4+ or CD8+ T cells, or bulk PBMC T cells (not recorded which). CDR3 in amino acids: CSVESGTVSTDTQYF.